This T cell receptor beta chain was documented in a study of blood T cells in healthy people across ages (dated by TCRdb to the mid-2010s). Looking at the study overall: Template switching captured roughly one uniquely barcoded TCR beta cDNA molecule per two T cells in model experiments. The study measured age-related changes in TCR beta repertoire diversity using deep sequencing normalized with unique cDNA molecular identifiers. Donors were grouped into four age groups: young (average 16 years), middle-aged (39), aged (62) and long-lived (about 82). To avoid experimental bias, donors of different ages were distributed randomly across sequencing lanes. For two donors (one aged 18 to 30 and one aged 80 or older), the study analyzed two additional independent replicas of 1 million unique cDNA reads from the same blood draw. General findings and caveats noted by the study authors: Because profiling used bulk unsorted PBMCs, naive and antigen-experienced compartments could not be compared conclusively. Donor CMV infection status was unknown, potentially confounding age-related changes in expanded clonotypes. Compared with the aged group, the long-lived group had more naive CD4+ T cells, fewer expanded clones and increased TCR diversity, a pattern suggesting age selection. The percentage of naive T cells measured by flow cytometry correlated strongly with observed TCR beta diversity. Total diversity estimates from one million sequenced T cells were considered lower bounds and underestimates. As age increased, observed TCR beta diversity per million T cells dropped in a roughly linear way, and a significant reduction was already evident by age roughly 40.

Systemically healthy Caucasian individuals from Russia, roughly 40 in total and aged roughly 6 to 100 years, were included as donors. Around 9.9 milliliters of peripheral blood were collected from each donor into EDTA-treated Vacutainer tubes. Ficoll-Paque density-gradient centrifugation was used to isolate PBMCs, with at least 6.5 million obtained per sample. Trizol reagent was used to extract total RNA from PBMCs, with at least 5 micrograms per sample. The percentages of naive CD45RAhigh/CD27high T cells were determined by flow cytometry on a PBMC aliquot from every donor. Cut back by 5 bases and 6 bases, the V and J ends lie 11 bases apart. Per the germline V gene, SNHLY is the CDR1 and FYNNEI is the CDR2. Spanning cysteine to phenylalanine, the CDR3 consists of 12 amino acids. The CDR3 DNA has 36 bases and is translated from base 1. For this clonotype: The target of this receptor is not known. The input lacks base qualities; no much larger clone sits a single base away.

Library construction relied on 5' RACE. Sequencing relied on an Illumina HiSeq 2500. A second PCR of about 7 to 12 cycles was performed with a sample-barcoded 5' primer and a J-beta primer mix. A unique molecular identifier was introduced onto each TCR beta cDNA molecule by a template-switch 5' adaptor carrying 12 random nucleotides. Each sample yielded at least 2.5 million CDR3-containing paired-end reads. First-strand cDNA synthesis was performed from all RNA using the Mint cDNA synthesis kit, with priming by a TRBC-specific oligonucleotide. Following uracil-DNA glycosylase treatment, a first 18-cycle PCR with universal primers M1SS and BC2_uni_R was performed on all cDNA. Per the source publication's procedure: Normalization of each sample was performed by random selection of 1 million high-quality reads, each carrying a distinct molecular identifier. Reads with shared molecular identifiers were discarded instead of being binned into consensus sequences. MiTCR, with a Q25 quality threshold and the strictest error-elimination algorithm, was used for CDR3 identification, clonotype clustering and error correction. A nonparametric unseen species model with Euler transformation was used to estimate a lower bound on total TCR beta diversity. The raw public data were reprocessed by TCRdb itself: fastp quality trimming at Q25, MiXCR clonotype calling, in-frame beta chains only. Rows with a matching CDR3 protein are joined into one entry that keeps the most common DNA and genes. TCRdb, not the authors, supplied the V and J calls. Recorded for this sample are about 670,000 distinct CDR3 sequences; over 40% of them occurred a single time. Clones ranked in the top ten supply approximately 13% of the sample.

The sequenced sample was blood. This receptor chain uses TRBV2 and TRBJ2-7; the D gene cannot be resolved reliably. This clonotype was obtained from a woman older than 75 in good health. CDR3 loop: CASSYNKAEQYF. The sequenced DNA: TGTGCCAGCAGTTATAATAAGGCCGAGCAGTACTTC.